The present TCR beta chain was sequenced within a study of early T cells in non-severe SARS-CoV-2 infection. The wider study: Chains stayed unpaired after sequencing of bulk RNA from unsorted whole blood.

Overall study results and limits: The matching step, a VDJdb search, favored anti-spike CD8 responses and missed private and CD4 specificities.

In regard to this clonotype: Its antigen is not known.

The germline V and J ends were trimmed by 1 base and 0 bases, with 4 bases remaining between them. The CDR3 totals 13 residues. CDR1 and CDR2 from the germline V gene are DFQATT and SNEGSKA (reference sequence). Attachment of unique molecular identifiers was made to individual cDNA molecules. TCRdb redid the calling of the 5' RACE reads with MiXCR, one entry per CDR3 protein. Here the sample spans 50,000 to 55,000 distinct CDR3 sequences, roughly 8.8% being singletons. V gene TRBV20-1 combines with J gene TRBJ2-1; D not certain. The specimen sequenced was whole blood. The sequence derives from an adult who was a healthcare worker with PCR-confirmed SARS-CoV-2 infection or an uninfected control (not recorded which). CDR3 in amino acids: CSARGGSYNEQFF. The CDR3 DNA is TGCAGTGCTAGAGGGGGCTCCTACAATGAGCAGTTCTTC.